Detailed here is one T cell receptor beta chain. This clonotype was counted many times. The antigen this receptor binds is unknown. Within one base of it there is no much larger clone, and no base qualities were kept. Sequencing was performed on an Illumina HiSeq 1500. The public reads were run again by TCRdb, first through fastp at Q25 and then through MiXCR, and only productive beta chains were kept. Duplicate CDR3 protein sequences are folded into a single record with the most common DNA and genes. The sample table contains roughly 180,000 distinct CDR3 sequences; only one count was recorded for about 30% of them. About 28% of the sample is taken by the ten largest. The data are from a study of T cell repertoires in cytomegalovirus infection (dated by TCRdb to the late 2010s). Describing the broader study: Because public TCR beta signatures pointed to carriage of CMV infection together with the matching HLA type, the HLA type of each donor mattered for the analysis.

Paper-wide results and their limitations: Carriers of CMV infection plus the relevant HLA type were discriminated by the cumulative frequency of public TCR beta family members in the study cohort and in an independent approximately 400-donor cohort. The ex vivo response was dominated by HLA-C-restricted CMV-specific TCR beta clonotypes, which also provided the single most frequent clonotype in two of eight donors.

The V end gives up 1 base and the J end 3 bases, leaving 0 bases in the junction not matched to a gene. The germline V gene yields SGHTA for CDR1 and FQGNSA for CDR2. The CDR3 measures 16 amino acids from cysteine to phenylalanine. The retained sequence is limited to the CDR3, 48 bases, with the frame set at the first base. The rearrangement joined TRBV7-2 to TRBJ2-5; TRBD2 matches 15 bases in the middle. The receptor was isolated from a human donor in good health (CMV status not recorded). Some clones in this sample may be carry-over from other donors' samples. Material: PBMCs. The CDR3 loop reads CASSLGTSGGEETQYF. The DNA is TGTGCCAGCAGCTTAGGGACTAGCGGGGGGGAAGAGACCCAGTACTTC.